This T cell receptor (beta chain) originates from a study of blood T cell repertoires in COVID-19. This CDR3 is 15 amino acids long. Trimming pared 8 bases from V and 2 bases from J, leaving 13 bases between. CDR1 and CDR2 from the germline V gene are MNHEY and SVGAGI. Produced via immunoSEQ multiplex PCR; TCRdb's table is partial and in-frame only. The data contain about 440,000 clones, 75% to 90% of them singletons. This chain connects TRBV6-5 to TRBJ2-6; the D gene is possibly TRBD1 (5 bases). This sequence originates from a woman in her 30s with acute or convalescent COVID-19. Sequencing was done on a sample of peripheral blood. CDR3 nucleotides: TGTGCCAGCGGACCTGGCAGGGCTGGGGCCAACGTCCTGACTTTC. Protein product: CASGPGRAGANVLTF.